This TCR beta chain was recovered during a study of human T cells and chemical hapten exposure. Background on the study: Patch tests applied 0.01% DPC to the upper back and were scored after 6 days. Alopecia areata, totalis or universalis affected patients who were mostly female.

As to time point: pre-sensitization, week 0. Sample treatment: therapeutic diphenylcyclopropenone sensitization with weekly scalp DPC. In the original analysis: Samples contained a median of approximately 100,000 TCRs, with a range of about 23,224 to 700,000. TCRdb called the RACE reads again in MiXCR, with one record for every CDR3 protein. These V and J calls derive from TCRdb rather than the authors' analysis. Here the sample spans 95,000 to 150,000 distinct CDR3 sequences, approximately 12% being singletons. The V gene's germline CDR1 is SQVTM and CDR2 ANQGSEA. The CDR3 runs 14 residues. Trimming left V 4 bases short and J 2 bases short, with 15 bases between.

This rearrangement joins TRBV29-1 to TRBJ2-7, with D uncertain. The material was whole blood, obtained in connection with sensitization to the hapten diphenylcyclopropenone (DPC). This sequence originates from a woman aged 18-35 years with alopecia areata. Some clones in this sample may be carry-over from other donors' samples. The CDR3 nucleotides read TGCAGCGTTGTTCTTCCCAAAGCCCCCTACGAGCAGTACTTC. This translates into CSVVLPKAPYEQYF.